This T cell receptor (beta chain) derives from a study of CD8+CD57+ T cells in acquired aplastic anemia. As for the study in general: Sorted CD4+ and CD8+ cells gave an average of approximately 3 ug of DNA. Regarding the study as a whole: Between the patient and control groups, CD8+ Simpson's diversity did not differ significantly.

Researchers used genomic DNA as the template to profile TCR beta VDJ and CDR3. TCRdb independently ran MiXCR on the reads; one entry per CDR3 protein. Of 150,000 to 200,000 distinct CDR3 sequences listed, around 45% were seen once; the top ten hold around 2.7%. The CDR3 contains 16 residues. Germline V gene lookup returns CDR1 LNHNV and CDR2 YYDKDF (reference sequence). V lost 2 bases and J lost 3; bases outside the gene matches: 8. This clonotype appeared a few times. What it binds is not known. The V call is TRBV15, the J call TRBJ2-7; 9 nucleotides agree with TRBD1. This TCR derives from a human donor in good health. Material: sorted CD4+, CD8+, or CD8+CD57+ T cells (not recorded which) from PBMCs. The CDR3 DNA reads as TGTGCCACCAGCAGACCCCCCCGACAGGGGGACTACGAGCAGTACTTC. Amino acid sequence: CATSRPPRQGDYEQYF.